Shown below are 27 T cell receptor beta chains from a single sample sequenced in a study of blood T cell repertoires in COVID-19. The protocol was immunoSEQ multiplex PCR, while the TCRdb copy is restricted to in-frame clones and leaves out a portion. The sample yields some 40,000 clones, roughly 78% seen once. The source material was peripheral blood. The receptors shown here come from a man between 65 and 79 years old with acute or convalescent COVID-19.

This rearrangement joins TRBV7-2 to TRBJ2-1, with D hard to call. CDR1 and CDR2 (germline): SGHTA, FQGNSA. This CDR3 region has 15 residues. V lost 1 base and J 1 base, leaving 8 bases between the germline ends. The CDR3 is CASSLGARSYNEQFF. In DNA, the CDR3 is TGTGCCAGCAGCTTAGGGGCAAGATCCTACAATGAGCAGTTCTTC. The complete variable domain, with remaining parts taken from reference TRBV7-2 and TRBJ2-1, reads GAGVSQSPSNKVTEKGKDVELRCDPISGHTALYWYRQSLGQGLEFLIYFQGNSAPDKSGLPSDRFSAERTGGSVSTLTIQRTQQEDSAVYLCASSLGARSYNEQFFGPGTRLTVL.

V is TRBV11-2 and J is TRBJ2-1, with 7 bases lining up with TRBD1. V shed 7 bases and J 5 bases; nucleotides not matched to a gene: 2. The CDR3 is made up of 12 amino acids. Germline V CDR1 and CDR2: SGHAT, FQNNGV. This CDR3 reads CASNTGDNEQFF. DNA of the CDR3: TGTGCCAGCAATACAGGGGACAATGAGCAGTTCTTC.

In its sample, this clone was seen once. The chain combines TRBV7-2 with TRBJ2-1; TRBD1 matches at 10 bases. The CDR3 is 15 amino acids. V gave up 4 bases and J gave up 4 bases; unmatched junction bases: 4. The germline CDR1 and CDR2 sequences are SGHTA and FQGNSA. This chain's CDR3 is CASSYDRGPYNEQFF. The CDR3 DNA sequence: TGTGCCAGCAGCTACGACAGGGGGCCTTACAATGAGCAGTTCTTC.

This clone was found a few times. The rearrangement links TRBV6-5 to TRBJ1-1; D is ambiguous. The V end lost 2 bases, the J end lost 1 base, and 11 bases lay between the germline ends. The CDR3 has 15 residues. Germline V lookup: CDR1 MNHEY, CDR2 SVGAGI. CDR3 loop: CASSYAGPSNTEAFF. CDR3 DNA sequence: TGTGCCAGCAGTTACGCAGGTCCTTCGAACACTGAAGCTTTCTTT.

V usage is TRBV27 and J usage is TRBJ2-2; D may be TRBD1 (6 bases). The germline V gene encodes CDR1 MNHEY and CDR2 SMNVEV (reference sequence). The CDR3 extends over 14 amino acids. V was trimmed by 2 bases and J by 7 bases, leaving 11 bases between them. The CDR3 sequence is CASSLHRERGELFF. The CDR3 nucleotides are TGTGCCAGCAGTTTACACAGGGAACGCGGGGAGCTGTTTTTT.

The V call is TRBV30, the J call TRBJ2-1; D perhaps matches TRBD2 (5 bases). V lost 0 bases and J 4 bases, leaving 7 bases between the germline ends. The CDR3 contains 13 residues. Germline CDR1 is GTSNPN and CDR2 is SVGIG (reference sequence). In nucleotides, the CDR3 is TGTGCCTGGAGTGTACTAGTTTACAATGAGCAGTTCTTC. It translates to CAWSVLVYNEQFF.

The CDR3 protein is CASSQGGNTEAFF. CDR3 nucleotides: TGTGCCAGCAGCCAGGGGGGGAACACTGAAGCTTTCTTT. This chain joins TRBV6-4 and TRBJ1-1, with TRBD1 matching 7 bases. The germline V gene encodes CDR1 MRHNA and CDR2 SNTAGT. V gave up 6 bases and J gave up 1 base; unmatched junction bases: 2. CDR3 size: 13 residues.

This clone was seen once. The chain uses TRBV29-1 and TRBJ2-1; 15 nucleotides match TRBD2. V gave up 7 bases and J gave up 2 bases; unmatched junction bases: 6. This CDR3 is built from 16 residues. Germline assignment: CDR1 SQVTM and CDR2 ANQGSEA. The CDR3 reads CSGGTSGRRPYNEQFF. The CDR3 DNA reads as TGCAGCGGGGGGACTAGCGGGAGGCGCCCCTACAATGAGCAGTTCTTC.

This chain links TRBV29-1 with TRBJ2-6, with D possibly matching TRBD1 (6 bases). Looked up from germline, CDR1 is SQVTM and CDR2 is ANQGSEA. The CDR3 loop spans 16 amino acids. V lost 2 bases, J lost 1 base, and 12 bases lay in between. CDR3 sequence (DNA): TGCAGCGTTGAATTTTGGGGGCGTTCTGGGGCCAACGTCCTGACTTTC. This codes for CSVEFWGRSGANVLTF.

The chain is built from TRBV3-1 (or the pseudogene TRBV3-2) and TRBJ1-4; TRBD1 is a possible D gene (6 bases). This CDR3 is 14 amino acids long. Germline values: CDR1 LGHDT, CDR2 YNNKEL (reference sequence). V lost 4 bases to trimming and J lost 7 bases, with 13 bases between them. CDR3 DNA sequence: TGTGCCAGCAGCCTAGGACAGTTTTCTGAAAAACTGTTTTTT. It is translated as CASSLGQFSEKLFF.

The chain combines TRBV20-1 with TRBJ2-2; 7 bases map to TRBD1. Germline V gene data show CDR1 as DFQATT and CDR2 as SNEGSKA (reference sequence). The CDR3 loop spans 15 amino acids. The junction had 5 bases not matched to a gene; V was cut back by 3 bases and J by 1 base. This CDR3 reads CSASTGTVNTGELFF. In nucleotides, the CDR3 is TGCAGTGCTAGTACCGGGACAGTGAACACCGGGGAGCTGTTTTTT.

The DNA of the CDR3 is TGTGCCAGCAGTTCATCCCTCAGAACAACTAATGAAAAACTGTTTTTT. Its translation: CASSSSLRTTNEKLFF. This chain links TRBV27 with TRBJ1-4, with D unclear. Looked up from germline, CDR1 is MNHEY and CDR2 is SMNVEV (reference sequence). V was shortened by 4 bases and J by 0 bases, with 12 bases between the two germline ends. There are 16 residues in the CDR3.

The chain is built from TRBV4-3 and TRBJ1-1; no firm D call. The ends were cut back, 0 bases at V and 3 bases at J, with 5 bases in the middle. Germline CDR1 reads LGHNA; CDR2 reads YSLEER. The CDR3 is 13 residues long. The CDR3 protein is CASSQDVDTEAFF. In DNA form, the CDR3 reads TGCGCCAGCAGCCAAGATGTCGACACTGAAGCTTTCTTT.

This clone was counted only a few times. The chain links TRBV2 to TRBJ1-2; no firm D call. Germline CDR1 and CDR2: SNHLY and FYNNEI. Trimming took off 3 bases at V and 4 bases at J, with 6 bases between the two ends. This CDR3 region has 12 residues. The CDR3 DNA reads as TGTGCCAGCAGTGACGACATCTATGGCTACACCTTC. This gives the protein CASSDDIYGYTF.

The V gene is TRBV9, the J gene TRBJ1-2, with TRBD1 matching 9 bases. The ends lost 4 bases at V and 7 bases at J; junction bases unmatched: 11. CDR3 length equals 15 residues. Germline V gene lookup returns CDR1 SGDLS and CDR2 YYNGEE. The CDR3 sequence: CASSPEVQGAVGYTF. CDR3 in DNA: TGTGCCAGCAGCCCCGAAGTACAGGGGGCAGTTGGCTACACCTTC.

V usage is TRBV15 and J usage is TRBJ1-5; a weak D match, TRBD1 (5 bases). Trimming took off 0 bases at V and 13 bases at J, with 13 bases between the two ends. The germline V gene has CDR1 LNHNV and CDR2 YYDKDF (reference sequence). There are 13 residues in the CDR3. CDR3 sequence: CATSRDRQGRQHF. DNA for the CDR3: TGTGCCACCAGCAGAGATAGGCAGGGCCGGCAGCATTTT.

V and J are TRBV4-2 and TRBJ2-1; TRBD2 agrees at 9 bases. Germline CDR1 reads LGHNA; CDR2 reads YNFKEQ. The CDR3 covers 17 residues. With V trimmed by 1 base and J by 7 bases, 11 bases remained unmatched. The CDR3 region is CASSQAAASGIRNEQFF. The CDR3 DNA reads as TGTGCCAGCAGCCAAGCGGCCGCTAGCGGGATAAGGAATGAGCAGTTCTTC.

The gene calls are TRBV13 and TRBJ1-1, with TRBD1 matching 7 bases. Trimming at V came to 5 bases and at J to 2 bases, leaving 8 bases not matched to a gene. Germline V gene sequence: CDR1 PRHDT, CDR2 FYEKMQ (reference sequence). The CDR3 consists of 15 residues. The CDR3 loop is CASSGRGLVNTEAFF. Written as DNA, the CDR3 is TGTGCCAGCAGCGGAAGGGGGCTGGTAAACACTGAAGCTTTCTTT.

In nucleotides, the CDR3 is TGTGCCAGCAGCCGACAGGGGGCAGGTGGCTACACCTTC. Protein product: CASSRQGAGGYTF. V is TRBV14 and J is TRBJ1-2; 10 bases map to TRBD1. Germline V gene sequence: CDR1 SGHDN, CDR2 FVKESK. The J segment lost 7 bases and the V segment lost 4 bases, leaving 3 bases of the junction unmatched. The CDR3 spans 13 residues.

The rearrangement uses TRBV19 and TRBJ1-2; TRBD1 agrees at 11 bases. Looked up from germline, CDR1 is LNHDA and CDR2 is SQIVND (reference sequence). V lost 6 bases to trimming and J lost 2 bases; unmatched junction nucleotides: 8. The CDR3 is made up of 16 amino acids. The CDR3 region has the DNA TGTGCCAGTAGATTACACAGGACAGGGGGCAACTATGGCTACACCTTC. This sequence encodes CASRLHRTGGNYGYTF.

This clone was counted a single time. This chain connects TRBV19 to TRBJ2-7; D is unresolved. Looked up from germline, CDR1 is LNHDA and CDR2 is SQIVND (reference sequence). This CDR3 contains 16 residues. V was pared by 1 base and J by 2 bases, with 15 bases between. The chain's CDR3 is CASSIAGTDTAYEQYF. CDR3 DNA sequence: TGTGCCAGTAGTATAGCTGGCACAGATACGGCCTACGAGCAGTACTTC.

The chain uses TRBV11-3 and TRBJ2-3; 7 nucleotides align to TRBD2. The junction had 4 bases not matched to a gene; V was cut back by 5 bases and J by 8 bases. The CDR3 is 12 residues long. Germline CDR1 SGHNT, CDR2 YENEEA. Here the CDR3 reads CASSETGGTQYF. The CDR3, as DNA: TGTGCCAGCAGCGAGACGGGGGGTACGCAGTATTTT.

With regard to this clone: One end of the junction is discordant with germline, which a read error may explain. This sequence joins TRBV19 and TRBJ2-1; TRBD2 agrees at 7 bases. Germline values: CDR1 LNHDA, CDR2 SQIVND (reference sequence). This CDR3 has 11 residues. CDR3 sequence reads: CASSIGREAVF. CDR3 bases: TGTGCCAGTAGTATAGGTCGGGAGGCCGTCTTC.

The J gene is TRBJ1-2, the V gene TRBV6-4, with 7 bases that match TRBD1. CDR1 is MRHNA, CDR2 SNTAGT, per germline. This CDR3 has 13 amino acids. Trimming took 3 bases from V and 10 from J; bases not matched to a gene: 8. CDR3 DNA sequence: TGTGCCAGCAGTGAAAGACAGGGACGAAACTACACCTTC. Its translation: CASSERQGRNYTF.

V and J are TRBV30 and TRBJ1-2; D possibly corresponds to TRBD1 (6 bases). In germline, CDR1 is GTSNPN, CDR2 SVGIG (reference sequence). The CDR3 runs to 14 residues. With 0 bases removed from V and 7 bases from J, the gap between germline ends came to 15 bases. The CDR3 nucleotides are TGTGCCTGGAGTGTACGGCAGGGGAATTTTGGCTACACCTTC. Translating it yields CAWSVRQGNFGYTF.

V and J are TRBV4-3 and TRBJ2-5, with D perhaps matching TRBD2 (5 bases). V dropped 0 bases and J dropped 1 base, with 15 bases sitting between them. The germline CDR1 and CDR2 sequences are LGHNA and YSLEER. The CDR3 totals 17 residues. CDR3 coding DNA: TGCGCCAGCAGCCAAGATGGCGGGTGGAGCGGCCAAGAGACCCAGTACTTC. It yields the protein CASSQDGGWSGQETQYF.

The table lists this clone with a count of one. The chain couples TRBV10-3 to TRBJ2-5; a weak D match, TRBD1 (6 bases). Trimming removed 4 bases at V and 4 bases at J, with 16 bases between. CDR3 length equals 15 residues. Per the germline V gene, CDR1 is ENHRY and CDR2 is SYGVKD. In DNA form, the CDR3 reads TGTGCCATCAGTGTGGCACCAGGGGTAGCAGAGACCCAGTACTTC. This gives the protein CAISVAPGVAETQYF.